Presented here are 31 T cell receptor beta chains from one specimen sequenced in a study of T cell repertoires in cytomegalovirus infection. TCRdb re-analysed the reads in MiXCR, keeping a single row per CDR3 protein. In the table there are 300,000 to 400,000 distinct CDR3 sequences, just under 25% of which are singletons. What these receptors recognize is not known. The source was cultured PBMCs, collected from culture after CMV antigen stimulation. The receptors originated from a human donor in good health (CMV status not recorded). Some clones in this sample may be carry-over from other donors' samples.

This sequence joins TRBV28 and TRBJ2-3; D is perhaps TRBD2 (5 bases). V was pared by 3 bases and J by 2 bases, with 12 bases between. The CDR3 covers 15 residues. Germline CDR1 is MDHEN and CDR2 is SYDVKM. The CDR3 DNA is TGTGCCAGCAGTTTCTTCCCGGGGTTCACAGATACGCAGTATTTT. It codes for CASSFFPGFTDTQYF.

In its sample, this clonotype was seen a few times. The chain uses TRBV9 and TRBJ2-3; 12 bases are a match to TRBD2. J gave up 1 base and V 2 bases, and 5 bases lay outside the gene matches. Per the germline V gene, CDR1 is SGDLS and CDR2 is YYNGEE. This CDR3 has 17 residues. The CDR3 DNA follows: TGTGCCAGCAGCGTCACTAGCGGGAGGACGGGCACAGATACGCAGTATTTT. Translation: CASSVTSGRTGTDTQYF.

This clonotype was observed many times. The chain uses TRBV7-2 and TRBJ1-2; TRBD1 matches at 10 bases. The CDR3 has 15 residues. In germline, CDR1 is SGHTA, CDR2 FQGNSA. With 4 bases clipped from V and 5 bases from J, the junction kept 7 bases outside the gene matches. CDR3 residues: CASSSGTGARYGYTF. The CDR3 coding sequence is TGTGCCAGCAGCTCCGGGACAGGGGCTCGATATGGCTACACCTTC.

The V call is TRBV7-2, the J call TRBJ1-4; D gene ambiguous. V lost 2 bases and J 3 bases, leaving 10 bases between the germline ends. Germline loops: CDR1 SGHTA, CDR2 FQGNSA. This CDR3 has 15 amino acids. DNA of the CDR3: TGTGCCAGCAGCTTAAATCCCGCAGCTAATGAAAAACTGTTTTTT. Translation: CASSLNPAANEKLFF.

The rearrangement links TRBV15 to TRBJ2-5; 9 nucleotides match TRBD2. The V gene's germline CDR1 is LNHNV and CDR2 YYDKDF (reference sequence). The CDR3 spans 16 residues. V shed 1 base and J 5 bases; nucleotides not matched to a gene: 8. The CDR3 sequence is CATSRATLAGSETQYF. In nucleotides, the CDR3 is TGTGCCACCAGCAGAGCCACCCTAGCGGGATCTGAGACCCAGTACTTC.

This clonotype was seen at least ten times. The chain is built from TRBV7-6 and TRBJ2-1; no firm D call. This CDR3 contains 14 residues. CDR1 SGHVS and CDR2 FNYEAQ come from the germline V gene. Trimming took 2 bases from V and 9 from J, leaving 14 bases between them. The CDR3 DNA follows: TGTGCCAGCAGCTTATTTGCGCCCGGCGGTGAGCAGTTCTTC. Translation: CASSLFAPGGEQFF.

This clonotype was counted at least ten times. The chain links TRBV7-8 to TRBJ1-1, with TRBD1 as a possible D gene (5 bases). The CDR3 extends over 16 amino acids. Germline assignment: CDR1 SGHVS and CDR2 FQNEAQ. Trimming took off 2 bases at V and 1 base at J, with 14 bases between the two ends. The CDR3 region has the DNA TGTGCCAGCAGCTTATTCTGGGGCCGAAAGAACACTGAAGCTTTCTTT. Translating it yields CASSLFWGRKNTEAFF.

This clonotype appeared a few times. The rearrangement links TRBV6-5 to TRBJ2-1, with 12 bases that match TRBD2. V lost 0 bases, J lost 8 bases, and 5 bases stayed unmatched. The germline V gene has CDR1 MNHEY and CDR2 SVGAGI. This CDR3 spans 16 amino acids. The CDR3 here is CASSYSILAGGDEQFF. In nucleotides, the CDR3 is TGTGCCAGCAGTTACTCGATACTAGCGGGAGGTGATGAGCAGTTCTTC.

This clonotype was detected a few times. The V gene is TRBV7-8, the J gene TRBJ1-1, with 9 bases that match TRBD1. The CDR3 extends over 16 amino acids. The germline CDR1 and CDR2 sequences are SGHVS and FQNEAQ. Trimming removed 5 bases from V and 3 bases from J; junction bases left unmatched: 10. CDR3 amino acids: CASSEHRGRFDTEAFF. CDR3 DNA: TGTGCCAGCAGCGAGCACAGGGGGCGGTTCGACACTGAAGCTTTCTTT.

The V gene is TRBV28, the J gene TRBJ1-2, with TRBD1 matching over 7 bases. Germline CDR1 MDHEN, CDR2 SYDVKM. There are 13 residues in the CDR3. Trimming cost V 4 bases and J 7 bases; bases outside gene matches: 6. In DNA form, the CDR3 reads TGTGCCAGCAGTTGGGGACAGCATCTTGGCTACACCTTC. This encodes CASSWGQHLGYTF.

The gene calls are TRBV19 and TRBJ2-5; no reliable D call. Per the germline V gene, CDR1 is LNHDA and CDR2 is SQIVND (reference sequence). CDR3 size: 15 residues. The ends were cut back, 3 bases at V and 1 base at J, with 12 bases in the middle. CDR3 bases: TGTGCCAGTAGTATTCAGCAAAACCGCCAAGAGACCCAGTACTTC. Translating it yields CASSIQQNRQETQYF.

The chain carries TRBV20-1 and TRBJ2-1; 8 nucleotides match TRBD2. The CDR3 covers 15 residues. CDR1 is DFQATT and CDR2 is SNEGSKA in the germline V gene (reference sequence). J was trimmed by 0 bases and V by 7 bases; bases with no gene match: 8. The CDR3 DNA sequence: TGCAGTGGGATTCGGGGGGGTAGCTCCTACAATGAGCAGTTCTTC. Its translation is CSGIRGGSSYNEQFF.

V and J are TRBV6-2 or TRBV6-3 and TRBJ2-2; D not resolved. The V gene lost 4 bases and the J gene lost 6 bases, with 12 bases spanning the gap. From germline, CDR1 is MNHEY and CDR2 SVGEGT. The CDR3 spans 14 residues. This CDR3 is CASSLPKVSGELFF. The CDR3 DNA is TGTGCCAGCAGTTTGCCCAAAGTCTCCGGGGAGCTGTTTTTT.

In its sample, this clonotype was seen many times. The chain is built from TRBV12-5 and TRBJ1-5; TRBD1 is a possible D gene (5 bases). Germline-derived CDR1 and CDR2 are LGHNT and FRNRAP. The CDR3 consists of 17 residues. Trimming removed 0 bases at V and 3 bases at J, with 15 bases between. The chain's CDR3 is CASGLVAPQGTNQPQHF. CDR3 nucleotides: TGTGCTAGTGGTTTGGTAGCTCCCCAGGGAACCAATCAGCCCCAGCATTTT.

The chain carries TRBV7-9 and TRBJ1-1, with no clear D. Trimming pared 3 bases from V and 1 base from J, leaving 6 bases between. This CDR3 is 13 amino acids long. Per germline, CDR1 SEHNR and CDR2 FQNEAQ (reference sequence). For the CDR3, the DNA is TGTGCCAGCAGCTTTGCCAGGAACACTGAAGCTTTCTTT. Its protein is CASSFARNTEAFF.

This clonotype was observed once. The chain carries TRBV10-3 and TRBJ1-1; a possible D gene is TRBD1 (5 bases). There are 16 residues in the CDR3. The V end was cut by 0 bases, the J end by 4 bases, with 15 bases between. The germline gives CDR1 ENHRY, CDR2 SYGVKD. The CDR3 spells CAISESKAGRGTEAFF. CDR3 DNA sequence: TGTGCCATCAGTGAGTCGAAGGCAGGGAGGGGCACTGAAGCTTTCTTT.

J is TRBJ2-2 and V is TRBV6-2 or TRBV6-3; D gene uncertain. This CDR3 has 13 amino acids. Trimming shortened V by 6 bases and J by 6 bases, and 11 bases separated the two germline ends. Germline V gene data show CDR1 as MNHEY and CDR2 as SVGEGT. The CDR3 is CASRYILAGELFF. The CDR3 coding sequence is TGTGCCAGCAGATACATTCTGGCCGGGGAGCTGTTTTTT.

V gene TRBV24-1 combines with J gene TRBJ2-3; possibly TRBD2 for D (6 bases). Germline V gives CDR1 KGHDR, CDR2 SFDVKD. Trimming took 1 base from V and 0 from J, leaving 7 bases between them. The CDR3 contains 15 residues. CDR3: CATSDFGGSTDTQYF. The DNA for the CDR3 is TGTGCCACCAGTGATTTTGGGGGGAGCACAGATACGCAGTATTTT.

A few counts support this clonotype. The chain has TRBV28 and TRBJ1-5; the match to TRBD1 covers 9 bases. V shed 2 bases, J shed 7 bases, and the junction held 6 bases outside the gene matches. Germline V lookup: CDR1 MDHEN, CDR2 SYDVKM. The length of the CDR3 is 15 residues. The CDR3 region has the DNA TGTGCCAGCAGTTTAGGGGGACAGGGATTACAGCCCCAGCATTTT. Protein product: CASSLGGQGLQPQHF. Full variable domain (outside the CDR3, taken from reference TRBV28 and TRBJ1-5): DVKVTQSSRYLVKRTGEKVFLECVQDMDHENMFWYRQDPGLGLRLIYFSYDVKMKEKGDIPEGYSVSREKKERFSLILESASTNQTSMYLCASSLGGQGLQPQHFGDGTRLSIL.

This clonotype came up a few times. The chain is built from TRBV5-4 and TRBJ1-5; TRBD1 might be the D (6 bases). Germline V gene sequence: CDR1 SGHNT, CDR2 YYREEE (reference sequence). The germline V and J ends were trimmed by 0 bases and 5 bases, with 15 bases remaining between them. This CDR3 spans 16 amino acids. This chain's CDR3 is CASSLGGGLGDQPQHF. DNA of the CDR3: TGTGCCAGCAGCTTGGGTGGGGGGCTAGGAGATCAGCCCCAGCATTTT.

This clonotype is a singleton in its sample. The rearrangement links TRBV10-3 to TRBJ2-1; 9 positions agree with TRBD2. Germline-derived CDR1 and CDR2 are ENHRY and SYGVKD. The V gene end was trimmed by 0 bases and the J gene end by 0 bases; junction bases not matched to a gene: 9. The CDR3 totals 19 residues. This CDR3 is CAISESWAGGPSSYNEQFF. The CDR3, as DNA: TGTGCCATCAGTGAGTCCTGGGCGGGAGGGCCGAGCTCCTACAATGAGCAGTTCTTC.

This clonotype showed up just a few times. The rearrangement joins TRBV7-2 to TRBJ1-2; tentative D call: TRBD1 (5 bases). In germline, CDR1 is SGHTA, CDR2 FQGNSA. Trimming pared 3 bases from V and 4 bases from J, leaving 12 bases between. There are 14 residues in the CDR3. The CDR3 region has the DNA TGTGCCAGCAGCTTCCGGGACGGAGTCTATGGCTACACCTTC. Translated: CASSFRDGVYGYTF.

The chain employs TRBV2 and TRBJ2-7; TRBD2 matches at 12 bases. The CDR3 loop spans 14 amino acids. V shed 7 bases, J shed 2 bases, and the junction held 3 bases outside the gene matches. CDR1 is SNHLY and CDR2 is FYNNEI in the germline V gene. The CDR3 DNA reads TGTGCCAGCACTCGACTAGCGGGAGCCTACGAGCAGTACGTC. Protein sequence: CASTRLAGAYEQYV.

This clonotype was seen at least ten times. V is TRBV7-2 and J is TRBJ2-7; 11 bases map to TRBD2. CDR1 and CDR2 (germline): SGHTA, FQGNSA. V was clipped by 4 bases and J by 5 bases; unmatched bases: 4. This CDR3 contains 14 residues. The CDR3 sequence: CASSSTSGRDEQYF. In nucleotides, the CDR3 is TGTGCCAGCAGCTCAACTAGCGGGAGAGACGAGCAGTACTTC.

This clonotype has at least ten counts. The CDR3 nucleotides are TGTGCCAGCAGTTTCGCGACAGGGGTGCTTAATGAGCAGTTCTTC. Its protein is CASSFATGVLNEQFF. This chain joins TRBV12-3 or TRBV12-4 and TRBJ2-1; 8 nucleotides match TRBD1. The trim removed 3 bases at V and 7 bases at J, leaving 8 bases unmatched. The CDR3 is made up of 15 amino acids.

This clonotype was seen once. At one of its ends the junction is not consistent with the germline gene, which may arise from a read error. This sequence joins TRBV7-2 and TRBJ2-1, with 10 bases fitting TRBD2. The CDR3 has 16 amino acids. The germline CDR1 and CDR2 sequences are SGHTA and FQGNSA. In DNA, the CDR3 is TGTGCCGGCAGCGCGAGACGGACTAGCGGCTACAATGAGCAGTTCTTC. Its protein product is CAGSARRTSGYNEQFF.

The V and J genes are TRBV7-6 and TRBJ2-2; TRBD2 aligns across 9 bases. The germline V gene encodes CDR1 SGHVS and CDR2 FNYEAQ. The V gene end was trimmed by 1 base and the J gene end by 4 bases; junction bases not matched to a gene: 7. CDR3 length: 17 residues. This CDR3 is CASSLGVAGVSTGELFF. The CDR3 nucleotides read TGTGCCAGCAGCTTAGGTGTAGCGGGAGTTTCCACCGGGGAGCTGTTTTTT.

The V and J genes are TRBV7-8 and TRBJ1-2; weak D call: TRBD1 (5 bases). Trimming cost V 0 bases and J 2 bases, with 10 bases left between them. There are 15 residues in the CDR3. CDR1 and CDR2 from the germline V gene are SGHVS and FQNEAQ. The CDR3 region has the DNA TGTGCCAGCAGCTTAGCTGGGACTCCAAACTATGGCTACACCTTC. Its protein product is CASSLAGTPNYGYTF.

The chain has TRBV18 and TRBJ1-4; D call uncertain. The V end was cut by 2 bases, the J end by 5 bases, with 9 bases between. Germline V gene sequence: CDR1 KGHSH, CDR2 LQKENI. The CDR3 length is 14 residues. As DNA, the CDR3 is TGTGCCAGCTCACCAAGACCAGAGAATGAAAAACTGTTTTTT. It translates to CASSPRPENEKLFF.

Ten or more counts support this clonotype. The chain is built from TRBV7-2 and TRBJ1-5, with a weak D call TRBD1 (5 bases). The CDR3 covers 14 residues. CDR1 and CDR2 from the germline V gene are SGHTA and FQGNSA. V lost 4 bases and J 9 bases, leaving 16 bases between the germline ends. The CDR3 nucleotides are TGTGCCAGCAGCTCCCGGGGCCGTCCGGGGCCCCAGCATTTT. Protein: CASSSRGRPGPQHF.

This clonotype came up many times. The chain has TRBV12-3 or TRBV12-4 and TRBJ2-1; 7 nucleotides match TRBD2. The V gene end was trimmed by 3 bases and the J gene end by 7 bases; junction bases not matched to a gene: 6. This CDR3 has 14 amino acids. The CDR3 coding sequence is TGTGCCAGCAGTTTCGCGGGAGAGGGTAATGAGCAGTTCTTC. It encodes CASSFAGEGNEQFF.